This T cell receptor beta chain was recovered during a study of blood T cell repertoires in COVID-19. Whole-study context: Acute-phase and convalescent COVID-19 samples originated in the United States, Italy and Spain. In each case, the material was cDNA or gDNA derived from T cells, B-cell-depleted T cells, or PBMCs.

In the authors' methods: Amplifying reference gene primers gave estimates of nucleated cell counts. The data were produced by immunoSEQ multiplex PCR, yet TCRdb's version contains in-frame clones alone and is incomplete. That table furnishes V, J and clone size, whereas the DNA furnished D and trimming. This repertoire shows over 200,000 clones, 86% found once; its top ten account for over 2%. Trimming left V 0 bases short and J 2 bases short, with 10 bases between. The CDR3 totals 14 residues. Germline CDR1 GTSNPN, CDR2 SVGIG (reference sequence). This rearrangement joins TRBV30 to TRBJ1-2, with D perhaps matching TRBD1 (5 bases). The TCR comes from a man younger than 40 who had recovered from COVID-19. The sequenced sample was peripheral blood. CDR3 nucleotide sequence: TGTGCCTGGAGTGTACGGTCAGGGAACTATGGCTACACCTTC. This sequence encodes CAWSVRSGNYGYTF.